The sequence of this TCR beta chain was determined in a study of CD8+ T cells in alopecia areata. Study-wide results and limits: Scalp clonality dropped significantly under tofacitinib, as did expanded CD8+ top-100 clones.

Indicated treatment: oral pan-JAK inhibitor, 5-10 mg twice daily. This clone has just a few counts. The antigen is undetermined. Once RNA had been extracted, it was reverse transcribed into cDNA to act as the sequencing template. The repertoire was sequenced with immunoSEQ multiplex PCR; TCRdb's copy has only in-frame clones and lacks some. The repertoire has around 180,000 clones, about three fifths of them found once; the top ten carry approximately 1%. Germline CDR1 and CDR2: MNHEY and SVGAGI. Trimming left V 6 bases short and J 3 bases short, with 6 bases between. The CDR3 spans 13 residues. The sample in question was CD4+ T cells sorted from blood, obtained at week 24, from a patient treated with tofacitinib. The rearrangement uses TRBV6-5 and TRBJ2-6; D gene unclear. This receptor was obtained from a human donor with alopecia areata. CDR3 nucleotide sequence: TGTGCCAGCAGGGCGAATGGGGCCAACGTCCTGACTTTC. It codes for CASRANGANVLTF.